This TCR beta chain derives from a study of blood T cell repertoires in COVID-19. Study context: COVID-19 samples, acute and convalescent, were from the United States, Italy and Spain. PBMCs, B-cell-depleted T cells, or T cells provided the cDNA or gDNA that made up the material.

Per the study methods: Estimation of nucleated cell counts was performed using reference gene primer amplification. The assay was immunoSEQ multiplex PCR, and TCRdb's table has in-frame clones only and misses some. The V and J calls and the clone size are those of that table, but D and trimming were determined from the DNA. Of about 230,000 clones in the sample, under 85% were seen once. Clinical histories supplied by participants themselves formed the basis of cohort assignment. Germline lookup yields CDR1 SGDLS and CDR2 YYNGEE. V gave up 1 base and J gave up 8 bases, with 21 bases separating them. CDR3 size: 16 residues.

This receptor was taken from a man in his fifties or sixties who had recovered from COVID-19. The J gene is TRBJ1-1, the V gene TRBV9; weak D call: TRBD1 (5 bases). Material for sequencing was PBMCs or T cells enriched from blood (not recorded which). CDR3 amino acids: CASSVSHQLLGGEAFF. In nucleotides, the CDR3 is TGTGCCAGCAGCGTATCCCACCAATTATTGGGGGGGGAAGCTTTCTTT.